Included here is one T cell receptor (beta chain) sequence, with context. The entry originates in a study of T-cell reconstitution after alpha-beta-depleted transplantation in children. Preparation of the TCRbeta library was carried out with unique molecular identifiers. A single record per CDR3 protein comes from TCRdb applying MiXCR to the PCR reads. The sample carries about 270,000 distinct CDR3 sequences, 9.9% recorded once. The CDR3 has 14 amino acids. Germline CDR1 reads SGHNT; CDR2 reads YENEEA. Trimming pared 1 base from V and 4 bases from J, leaving 7 bases between. The sequencing used PBMCs from the stem cell graft donor, collected from the stem cell graft. The sequence was collected from a human donor who donated a stem cell graft to a child with SCID. The rearrangement joins TRBV11-3 to TRBJ2-2; no firm D call. The CDR3, as DNA: TGTGCCAGCAGCTTAGGGTCTCCCACCGGGGAGCTGTTTTTT. Translated: CASSLGSPTGELFF. Combining the CDR3 with reference TRBV11-3 and TRBJ2-2 gives the whole variable domain EAGVVQSPRYKIIEKKQPVAFWCNPISGHNTLYWYLQNLGQGPELLIRYENEEAVDDSQLPKDRFSAERLKGVDSTLKIQPAELGDSAVYLCASSLGSPTGELFFGEGSRLTVL.